This T cell receptor (beta chain) derives from a study of blood T cells in healthy people across ages. Germline CDR1 and CDR2: SGHTA and FQGNSA. Losses at the gene ends were 5 bases for V and 4 bases for J; bases not matched to a gene: 4. The CDR3 is 14 residues long. With a J-beta primer mix and a sample-barcoded 5' primer, a second PCR ran about 7 to 11 cycles. Every cDNA was tagged by a template-switch adaptor with 12 random nucleotides. TCRdb itself ran the 5' RACE reads through MiXCR, one entry per CDR3 protein. The table lists 550,000 to 650,000 distinct CDR3 sequences, less than 35% of them singletons. There are a few counts of this clonotype. Its specificity is unknown. Donor samples were obtained from healthy Caucasian individuals from Russia, aged about 6 to 100. Study results and limitations: While age rose, TCR beta diversity per million T cells dropped in a roughly linear way.

The TCR sequence derives from an elderly woman in good health. The sequenced sample consisted of blood. This chain connects TRBV7-2 to TRBJ1-1; 10 positions match TRBD1. Here the CDR3 reads CASSKGQGSTEAFF. The CDR3 DNA sequence: TGTGCCAGCAGCAAGGGACAGGGGTCCACTGAAGCTTTCTTT. Supplemented by reference TRBV7-2 and TRBJ1-1, the full variable domain reads GAGVSQSPSNKVTEKGKDVELRCDPISGHTALYWYRQSLGQGLEFLIYFQGNSAPDKSGLPSDRFSAERTGGSVSTLTIQRTQQEDSAVYLCASSKGQGSTEAFFGQGTRLTVV.